This T cell receptor beta chain was recovered during a study of CD8 T cells in ankylosing spondylitis. Whole-study findings and limits: CD8+ cells made up the disease-linked clones, which were relatively rare in peripheral blood. Within ankylosing spondylitis blood, a TCR beta motif made up of eight or nine highly homologous variants appeared to be characteristic.

The trim removed 7 bases at V and 0 bases at J, leaving 14 bases unmatched. Germline-derived CDR1 and CDR2 are LNHDA and SQIVND (reference sequence). CDR3 size: 18 residues. This clonotype appeared once. The antigen is not known. In TCRdb, the 5' RACE reads were re-called with MiXCR into one record per CDR3 protein. Among approximately 300,000 distinct CDR3 sequences listed, less than 9.5% were seen once. V usage is TRBV19 and J usage is TRBJ2-1, with TRBD2 matching 8 bases. The receptor was isolated from a male donor with ankylosing spondylitis. Sequencing was done on a sample of blood, either unsorted or a sorted T cell fraction (not recorded which). The DNA of the CDR3 is TGTGCCAGTACTGGCGCGTTTGCGGGAGGACCCTCCTACAATGAGCAGTTCTTC. Its protein product is CASTGAFAGGPSYNEQFF.